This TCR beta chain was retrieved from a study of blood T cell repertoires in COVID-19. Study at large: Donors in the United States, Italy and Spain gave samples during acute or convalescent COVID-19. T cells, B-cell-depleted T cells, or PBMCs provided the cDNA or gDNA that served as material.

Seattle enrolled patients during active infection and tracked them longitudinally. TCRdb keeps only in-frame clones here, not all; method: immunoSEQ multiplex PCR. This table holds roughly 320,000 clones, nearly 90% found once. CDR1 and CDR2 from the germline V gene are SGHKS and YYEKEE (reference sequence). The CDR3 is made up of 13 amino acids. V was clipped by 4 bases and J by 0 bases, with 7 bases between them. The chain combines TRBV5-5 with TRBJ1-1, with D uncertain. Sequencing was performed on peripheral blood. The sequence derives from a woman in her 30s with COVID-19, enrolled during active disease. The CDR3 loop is CASSPGVNTEAFF. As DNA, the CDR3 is TGTGCCAGCAGCCCGGGAGTGAACACTGAAGCTTTCTTT.